This TCR beta chain was sequenced in a study of T cells and Merkel cell carcinoma outcomes. General observations from the study: Reportedly, T-cell repertoire with density predicts Merkel cell carcinoma outcomes.

V was clipped by 7 bases and J by 3 bases, with 16 bases between them. Germline-derived CDR1 and CDR2 are SQVTM and ANQGSEA. The CDR3 length is 13 residues. On this clone: Its target is unknown.

The protocol was immunoSEQ multiplex PCR, while the TCRdb copy is restricted to in-frame clones and leaves out a portion. The top ten hold roughly 3.3% of the sample, which has some 21,000 clones, roughly 80% seen once. Sequencing input: tumor tissue from Merkel cell carcinoma. This TCR derives from a human donor with Merkel cell carcinoma. The chain combines TRBV29-1 with TRBJ2-7, with a possible D match to TRBD2 (6 bases). CDR3: CSALSGGDYEQYF. DNA for the CDR3: TGCAGCGCCCTGTCCGGCGGGGACTACGAGCAGTACTTC.